This TCR beta chain emerged from a study of regulatory T cells in long-lasting Graves disease. The study's findings and limits: Less diverse TCR repertoires were seen in persistent Graves' patients than in newly diagnosed ones. It was in persistent disease that TRBV28, TRBJ1-2 and TRBJ2-5 were favored.

Germline V gene lookup returns CDR1 MNHEY and CDR2 SMNVEV (reference sequence). CDR3 length: 15 amino acids. V lost 7 bases and J lost 6, with 19 bases in between. Time point denoted: newly diagnosed GD, antithyroid drugs for less than 3 months. Isolated PBMC RNA provided the starting material for the TCR library. With iRepertoire HTBI primers and Arm-PCR of CDR3 regions, TCR beta libraries were built. Original data processing: Looking across samples, the authors found some 67 TRBV and some 13 TRBJ segments. A single record per CDR3 protein comes from TCRdb applying MiXCR to the multiplex PCR reads. These V and J calls rely on TCRdb rather than the paper's analysis. The table lists over 450,000 distinct CDR3 sequences, around 12% of them singletons, with 7.5% to 9% in the top ten. In this sample, this clonotype turned up a few times. Antigen: not known. These same records also appear under a second study, on T cells in Graves' hyperthyroidism and ophthalmopathy. That source adds: From stable hyperthyroidism, ophthalmopathy was set apart by a 13 V-J model.

This clonotype was obtained from a woman between 25 and 40 years old with Graves disease. Here the sequenced sample was peripheral blood mononuclear cells (PBMCs), taken at new diagnosis, from a patient treated with antithyroid drugs. The chain joins TRBV27 to TRBJ2-1; D may be TRBD2 (6 bases). The CDR3 DNA follows: TGTGCCAGCATTTCGGGATGGCGGGACTCCAATGAGCAGTTCTTC. As protein: CASISGWRDSNEQFF.